The text below deals with one TCR beta chain. Its antigen is unidentified. The data were obtained in a study of Ad26.COV2.S vaccination and SARS-CoV-2 variants. Notes on the study in general: Quantification of TCR breadth and depth may have yielded underestimates of total T cell responses.

Profiled with immunoSEQ multiplex PCR; TCRdb holds only in-frame clones, not every one. The sample has hundreds of thousands of clones, around 90% seen once; the top ten hold around 6.1%. CDR1 and CDR2 from the germline V gene are SGHVS and FQNEAQ. The CDR3 is made up of 17 amino acids. V lost 1 base to trimming and J lost 5 bases; unmatched junction nucleotides: 13. Stated treatment: over 15 received Ad26.COV2.S at low or high dose, single or two shots; 5 received placebo; per-sample allocation not given. Day 63 following the first vaccine or placebo injection was when the samples were taken. The starting material was peripheral blood, obtained in a trial of Ad26.COV2.S vaccine versus placebo. The origin of this receptor is a person aged 18-65 years who received the Ad26.COV2.S COVID-19 vaccine or a placebo. The chain employs TRBV7-8 and TRBJ2-5, with TRBD2 identical over 7 bases. The CDR3 region is CASSLVIGRTPRETQYF. The CDR3 nucleotides read TGTGCCAGCAGCTTAGTGATCGGGAGGACCCCCAGGGAGACCCAGTACTTC.